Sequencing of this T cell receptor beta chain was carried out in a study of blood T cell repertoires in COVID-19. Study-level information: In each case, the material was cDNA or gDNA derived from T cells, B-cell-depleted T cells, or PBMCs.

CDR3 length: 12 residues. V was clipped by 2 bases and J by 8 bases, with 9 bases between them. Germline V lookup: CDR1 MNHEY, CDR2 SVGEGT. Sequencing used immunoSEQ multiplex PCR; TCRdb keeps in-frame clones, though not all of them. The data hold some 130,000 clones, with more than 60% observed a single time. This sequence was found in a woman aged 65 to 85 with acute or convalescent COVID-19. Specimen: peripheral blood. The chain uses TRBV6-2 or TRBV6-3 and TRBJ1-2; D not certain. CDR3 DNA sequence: TGTGCCAGCAGTTACAACAGCCGGGGCTACACCTTC. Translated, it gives CASSYNSRGYTF.